These 4 T cell receptor beta chains were all obtained from the same sample, sequenced in a study of persistence of HIV-infected CD4 T cells. Cells were stimulated with overlapping HIV-1 Gag 15-mer peptides. CD40L/CD69 double-negative CD45RO-high memory CD4+ T cells were collected. The immunoSEQ assay was version 4, run in survey mode. Generated by immunoSEQ multiplex PCR, the TCRdb table keeps only in-frame clones and is missing some. Among around 60,000 clones listed, 70% to 75% were seen once. These receptors' targets are unknown. Sequenced here: CD4+ T cells sorted from PBMCs after approximately 20-hour stimulation, sampled from a patient who received antiretroviral therapy. The receptor source for this set is an adult man with HIV who was CMV-seropositive.

V usage is TRBV3-1 (or the pseudogene TRBV3-2) and J usage is TRBJ2-7; 8 bases fit TRBD2. V was clipped by 5 bases and J by 6 bases; unmatched bases: 9. Looked up from germline, CDR1 is LGHDT and CDR2 is YNNKEL (reference sequence). This CDR3 is built from 14 residues. The DNA of the CDR3 is TGTGCCAGCAGCTCATCAGGACTAGCTGGCGAGCAGTACTTC. Translation gives CASSSSGLAGEQYF.

The rearrangement joins TRBV2 to TRBJ1-1; 7 positions match TRBD1. The CDR3 extends over 12 amino acids. The J segment lost 8 bases and the V segment lost 4 bases, leaving 4 bases of the junction unmatched. Germline V lookup: CDR1 SNHLY, CDR2 FYNNEI. The CDR3 DNA reads TGTGCCAGCAGTGGGGACAGAAACGAAGCTTTCTTT. It encodes CASSGDRNEAFF.

About this clone itself: Mismatch with germline at one junction end may stem from a read error. The chain employs TRBV6-5 and TRBJ1-1; D possibly corresponds to TRBD1 (5 bases). CDR1 MNHEY and CDR2 SVGAGI come from the germline V gene. The CDR3 is made up of 13 amino acids. The CDR3 sequence is CTSRDPLETEAFF. CDR3 sequence (DNA): TGTACCAGTAGGGACCCACTTGAAACTGAAGCTTTCTTT.

This clone turned up a few times. V gene TRBV6-1 combines with J gene TRBJ2-7; D may be TRBD1 (6 bases). The CDR3 is 17 residues long. With 3 bases removed from V and 0 bases from J, the gap between germline ends came to 18 bases. The germline V gene encodes CDR1 MNHNS and CDR2 SASEGT. CDR3 loop: CASSDTLGQGFSYEQYF. In DNA form, the CDR3 reads TGTGCCAGCAGTGATACCCTAGGGCAGGGGTTCTCCTACGAGCAGTACTTC.